These T cell receptor beta chains were read from a single sample in a study of identifying expanded T cells in peripheral blood. Using immunoSEQ multiplex PCR, the repertoire was profiled, and TCRdb retains in-frame clones only, with some absent. The repertoire consists of approximately 97,000 clones, with approximately 89% occurring once and the leading ten covering roughly an eighth. Sequencing was performed on blood. Receptors originate from a person aged 18 to 75 in good health. Each CDR3 is given with its conserved first and last residue. A D gene is named only where the DNA matches it firmly. Clone sizes are given selectively: once, few, many, or a class where the clone is expanded.

V: TRBV6-6
size: NA
D: NA
J: TRBJ2-5
CDR3: CASSYGAGPQETQYF
DNA: TGTGCCAGCAGTTACGGAGCGGGTCCCCAAGAGACCCAGTACTTC

V: TRBV28
size: NA
D: NA
J: TRBJ1-4
CDR3: CASSAAIPNEKLFF
DNA: TGTGCCAGCAGTGCCGCCATCCCTAATGAAAAACTGTTTTTT

V: TRBV15
size: NA
D: TRBD1
J: TRBJ2-7
CDR3: CATSRTRDSSYEQYF
DNA: TGTGCCACCAGCAGAACCCGGGACAGCTCCTACGAGCAGTACTTC

V: TRBV4-2
size: NA
D: NA
J: TRBJ2-1
CDR3: CATSTSSYNEQFF
DNA: TGTGCCACCTCGACGAGCTCCTACAATGAGCAGTTCTTC

V: TRBV2
size: NA
D: NA
J: TRBJ1-6
CDR3: CASSEYREDSPLHF
DNA: TGTGCCAGCAGTGAATACAGGGAGGATTCACCCCTCCACTTT

V: TRBV6-1
size: many
D: NA
J: TRBJ1-5
CDR3: CASSARQGNQPQHF
DNA: TGTGCCAGCAGTGCCAGACAGGGCAATCAGCCCCAGCATTTT

V: TRBV4-3
size: NA
D: NA
J: TRBJ1-2
CDR3: CASSRTGVYGYTF
DNA: TGCGCCAGCAGCCGCACGGGGGTTTATGGCTACACCTTC

V: TRBV27
size: NA
D: NA
J: TRBJ1-5
CDR3: CASSLGRGQPQHF
DNA: TGTGCCAGCAGTTTGGGCAGGGGTCAGCCCCAGCATTTT

V: TRBV10-3
size: NA
D: NA
J: TRBJ1-2
CDR3: CAISGEGNGYTF
DNA: TGTGCCATCAGTGGGGAGGGAAATGGCTACACCTTC

V: TRBV7-2
size: NA
D: NA
J: TRBJ2-7
CDR3: CASSLNQIYEQYF
DNA: TGTGCCAGCAGCTTAAACCAGATCTACGAGCAGTACTTC

V: TRBV9
size: NA
D: NA
J: TRBJ1-2
CDR3: CASSVDDMGGYTF
DNA: TGTGCCAGCAGCGTAGACGATATGGGTGGCTACACCTTC

V: TRBV7-9
size: NA
D: NA
J: TRBJ1-4
CDR3: CASTETSRLNEKLFF
DNA: TGTGCCAGCACGGAGACCAGCCGGTTAAATGAAAAACTGTTTTTT

V: TRBV6-1
size: once
D: TRBD1
J: TRBJ2-7
CDR3: CASNLGTGGRYEQYF
DNA: TGTGCCAGCAACCTAGGGACAGGGGGTAGGTACGAGCAGTACTTC

V: TRBV6-6
size: NA
D: NA
J: TRBJ2-7
CDR3: CAGGTDHYEQYF
DNA: TGTGCCGGGGGGACAGACCACTACGAGCAGTACTTC

V: TRBV14
size: NA
D: TRBD2
J: TRBJ2-7
CDR3: CASSPRGTSGSYEQYF
DNA: TGTGCCAGCAGCCCACGTGGGACTAGCGGGAGTTACGAGCAGTACTTC

V: TRBV6-5
size: NA
D: TRBD1
J: TRBJ2-7
CDR3: CASSYSVGGLEQYF
DNA: TGTGCCAGCAGTTACTCGGTAGGGGGCCTCGAGCAGTACTTC

V: TRBV15
size: NA
D: NA
J: TRBJ1-4
CDR3: CATSRDKTATNEKLFF
DNA: TGTGCCACCAGCAGAGATAAAACAGCAACTAATGAAAAACTGTTTTTT

V: TRBV5-4
size: few
D: NA
J: TRBJ2-7
CDR3: CASSRGGGLSYEQYF
DNA: TGTGCCAGCTCAAGAGGTGGCGGCCTTTCCTACGAGCAGTACTTC

V: TRBV7-8
size: NA
D: TRBD2
J: TRBJ2-7
CDR3: CASNFGGGYEQYF
DNA: TGTGCCAGCAACTTTGGGGGGGGATACGAGCAGTACTTC

V: TRBV28
size: once
D: NA
J: TRBJ1-1
CDR3: CASSLSGGPLAFF
DNA: TGTGCCAGCAGTTTATCTGGGGGGCCCTTGGCTTTCTTT

V: TRBV2
size: NA
D: NA
J: TRBJ2-2
CDR3: CASSEAFGENTGELFF
DNA: TGTGCCAGCAGTGAAGCATTTGGGGAAAACACCGGGGAGCTGTTTTTT

V: TRBV6-1
size: NA
D: NA
J: TRBJ2-1
CDR3: CASSERWDPSYNEQFF
DNA: TGTGCCAGCAGTGAACGGTGGGATCCCTCCTACAATGAGCAGTTCTTC

V: TRBV9
size: NA
D: TRBD1
J: TRBJ2-2
CDR3: CASSVGTGRRTGELFF
DNA: TGTGCCAGCAGCGTAGGGACAGGGAGAAGAACCGGGGAGCTGTTTTTT

V: TRBV28
size: few
D: NA
J: TRBJ2-1
CDR3: CASSIIRHEQFF
DNA: TGTGCCAGCAGTATCATACGCCATGAGCAGTTCTTC

V: TRBV25-1
size: NA
D: NA
J: TRBJ1-1
CDR3: CASSEGVLDAEAFF
DNA: TGTGCCAGCAGTGAAGGGGTTCTGGACGCTGAAGCTTTCTTT

V: TRBV2
size: NA
D: TRBD2
J: TRBJ2-7
CDR3: CASSEGLAGLYEQYF
DNA: TGTGCCAGCAGTGAAGGACTAGCGGGTCTCTACGAGCAGTACTTC

V: TRBV4-2
size: NA
D: TRBD1
J: TRBJ2-2
CDR3: CASSQARGQGTGELFF
DNA: TGTGCCAGCAGCCAAGCCCGGGGACAGGGTACCGGGGAGCTGTTTTTT

V: TRBV27
size: NA
D: NA
J: TRBJ2-7
CDR3: CASSQQSPYEQYF
DNA: TGTGCCAGCAGTCAACAAAGCCCCTACGAGCAGTACTTC

V: TRBV5-8
size: NA
D: TRBD1
J: TRBJ2-1
CDR3: CATENTGVNEQFF
DNA: TGTGCCACGGAAAACACAGGGGTAAATGAGCAGTTCTTC

V: TRBV2
size: NA
D: NA
J: TRBJ1-2
CDR3: CASSGSGNAEKSF
DNA: TGTGCCAGCAGTGGATCCGGGAACGCAGAGAAGAGCTTC

V: TRBV2
size: NA
D: NA
J: TRBJ1-2
CDR3: CASSAGLWGYTF
DNA: TGTGCCAGCTCGGCGGGTCTTTGGGGCTACACCTTC

V: TRBV2
size: NA
D: NA
J: TRBJ1-5
CDR3: CASSGQLNQPQHF
DNA: TGTGCCAGCAGTGGACAGTTAAATCAGCCCCAGCATTTT

V: TRBV5-1
size: NA
D: NA
J: TRBJ2-1
CDR3: CASTLGSGNEQFF
DNA: TGCGCCAGCACCCTAGGGTCCGGAAATGAGCAGTTCTTC

V: TRBV7-9
size: NA
D: NA
J: TRBJ2-1
CDR3: CASSGRGWDEQFF
DNA: TGTGCCAGCAGCGGCCGTGGCTGGGATGAGCAGTTCTTC

V: TRBV19
size: NA
D: NA
J: TRBJ2-3
CDR3: CASSRQGLGDTQYF
DNA: TGTGCCAGTAGTCGGCAGGGTCTGGGAGATACGCAGTATTTT

V: TRBV4-1
size: NA
D: TRBD2
J: TRBJ2-1
CDR3: CASSQALGEGSYNEQFF
DNA: TGCGCCAGCAGCCAAGCTTTGGGGGAGGGCTCCTACAATGAGCAGTTCTTC

V: TRBV6-6
size: NA
D: TRBD1
J: TRBJ2-1
CDR3: CASRTGTGSYNEQFF
DNA: TGTGCCAGCAGAACCGGGACAGGATCCTACAATGAGCAGTTCTTC

V: TRBV4-1
size: few
D: NA
J: TRBJ2-2
CDR3: CASSHADRKAGELFF
DNA: TGCGCCAGCAGCCATGCCGACAGGAAGGCCGGGGAGCTGTTTTTT

V: TRBV6-5
size: NA
D: TRBD1
J: TRBJ1-2
CDR3: CASRWTGGNGYTF
DNA: TGTGCCAGCAGGTGGACAGGGGGCAATGGCTACACCTTC

V: TRBV7-6
size: few
D: TRBD1
J: TRBJ2-2
CDR3: CASTEGQARTGELFF
DNA: TGTGCCAGCACCGAAGGACAGGCCCGCACCGGGGAGCTGTTTTTT

V: TRBV2
size: NA
D: NA
J: TRBJ2-7
CDR3: CASRKIDQGGYEQYF
DNA: TGTGCCAGCAGAAAAATTGACCAGGGGGGCTACGAGCAGTACTTC

V: TRBV11-1
size: NA
D: NA
J: TRBJ2-3
CDR3: CASSLLHPTDTQYF
DNA: TGTGCCAGCAGCTTACTCCACCCTACAGATACGCAGTATTTT

V: TRBV30
size: NA
D: TRBD1
J: TRBJ2-7
CDR3: CAWSLPWQGAREQYF
DNA: TGTGCCTGGAGCCTACCGTGGCAGGGGGCGAGAGAGCAGTACTTC

V: TRBV19
size: once
D: TRBD1
J: TRBJ1-5
CDR3: CASSPGQHQPQHF
DNA: TGTGCCAGTAGCCCGGGACAGCATCAGCCCCAGCATTTT

V: TRBV6-5
size: NA
D: TRBD2
J: TRBJ2-7
CDR3: CASSSAGTSPYEQYF
DNA: TGTGCCAGCAGTTCGGCGGGGACTAGCCCCTACGAGCAGTACTTC

V: TRBV30
size: NA
D: NA
J: TRBJ2-7
CDR3: CAWSPGQNYEQYF
DNA: TGTGCCTGGAGCCCGGGACAAAACTACGAGCAGTACTTC

V: TRBV5-4
size: NA
D: NA
J: TRBJ2-2
CDR3: CASSFFGFSGELFF
DNA: TGTGCCAGCAGCTTCTTTGGGTTCTCCGGGGAGCTGTTTTTT

V: TRBV9
size: NA
D: TRBD1
J: TRBJ2-3
CDR3: CASRLTGATTDTQYF
DNA: TGTGCCAGCAGACTCACAGGGGCCACCACAGATACGCAGTATTTT

V: TRBV9
size: NA
D: TRBD2
J: TRBJ2-3
CDR3: CASSSRLAGTDTQYF
DNA: TGTGCCAGCAGCTCACGACTAGCGGGAACAGATACGCAGTATTTT

V: TRBV18
size: NA
D: NA
J: TRBJ2-3
CDR3: CASSPPGPDTQYF
DNA: TGTGCCAGCTCACCACCTGGTCCAGATACGCAGTATTTT

V: TRBV6-6
size: NA
D: NA
J: TRBJ1-2
CDR3: CASSWAGRPGYTF
DNA: TGTGCCAGCAGCTGGGCCGGACGCCCTGGCTACACCTTC

V: TRBV6-6
size: once
D: NA
J: TRBJ1-4
CDR3: CASSYIGGSNEKLFF
DNA: TGTGCCAGCAGTTACATTGGGGGCTCTAATGAAAAACTGTTTTTT

V: TRBV6-6
size: NA
D: TRBD1
J: TRBJ1-5
CDR3: CASSGGTGRQPQHF
DNA: TGTGCCAGCAGTGGAGGGACAGGGAGGCAGCCCCAGCATTTT

V: TRBV7-3
size: NA
D: TRBD1
J: TRBJ2-1
CDR3: CASSMPDRRTEQFF
DNA: TGTGCCAGCAGCATGCCGGACAGGAGGACTGAGCAGTTCTTC

V: TRBV7-9
size: NA
D: NA
J: TRBJ1-6
CDR3: CASSLADIYNSPLHF
DNA: TGTGCCAGCAGCCTCGCAGACATCTATAATTCACCCCTCCACTTT